Listed here are 10 T cell receptor beta chains from one sample, sequenced in a study of OX40 agonist ivuxolimab in advanced cancers. To prepare the library, the immunoSEQ multiplex PCR assay was applied. The immuneACCESS repertoire file appears here via TCRdb, limited to in-frame rearrangements. These files lack a portion of the clones; in checked studies, under half of the deficit traces to unresolved V genes, and the cause of the others is not known. This sample holds about 83,000 clones; about 80% were observed only once. Clones ranked in the top ten supply around 1.5% of the sample. The sample here was CD4+ or CD8+ T cells sorted from blood, taken in a trial of the OX40 agonist ivuxolimab. The receptors were sampled from an adult with an advanced solid tumor such as melanoma, head and neck, liver or kidney cancer.

V is TRBV9 and J is TRBJ2-5, with 8 bases aligning to TRBD2. The junction had 12 bases not matched to a gene; V was cut back by 0 bases and J by 5 bases. The length of the CDR3 is 17 residues. Germline lookup yields CDR1 SGDLS and CDR2 YYNGEE. Here the CDR3 DNA reads TGTGCCAGCAGCGTAGTCTCCGCGGGGGGCTGGCAGGAGACCCAGTACTTC. It encodes CASSVVSAGGWQETQYF.

This sequence joins TRBV5-1 and TRBJ2-2; 7 bases match TRBD1. The CDR3 sequence is 16 residues long. Germline-derived CDR1 and CDR2 are SGHRS and YFSETQ. The ends lost 0 bases at V and 4 bases at J; junction bases unmatched: 6. For the CDR3, the DNA is TGCGCCAGCAGCTTGGATACAGGGGCAGGCACCGGGGAGCTGTTTTTT. This codes for CASSLDTGAGTGELFF.

This chain joins TRBV4-2 and TRBJ2-2, with 8 bases matching TRBD2. The junction had 3 bases not matched to a gene; V was cut back by 0 bases and J by 3 bases. Germline CDR1 is LGHNA and CDR2 is YNFKEQ. The CDR3 totals 16 residues. This CDR3 reads CASSQDSGGDTGELFF. The CDR3 region has the DNA TGTGCCAGCAGCCAAGATTCGGGAGGGGACACCGGGGAGCTGTTTTTT.

This clone was recorded only once. The V call is TRBV5-1, the J call TRBJ2-1; unclear D gene. Germline loops: CDR1 SGHRS, CDR2 YFSETQ. The V and J ends lost 3 bases and 7 bases respectively, with 8 bases between them. The CDR3 contains 12 residues. This chain's CDR3 is CASSSLRNEQFF. CDR3 in DNA: TGCGCCAGCAGCTCACTACGGAATGAGCAGTTCTTC.

V is TRBV19 and J is TRBJ2-3; 10 bases align to TRBD2. CDR1 is LNHDA, CDR2 SQIVND, per germline (reference sequence). The CDR3 loop spans 14 amino acids. V dropped 7 bases and J dropped 4; count of bases not matched to a gene: 5. The CDR3 DNA is TGTGCCAGTACCCTAGCGGGGGTGGCAGATACGCAGTATTTT. This encodes CASTLAGVADTQYF. Using reference TRBV19 and TRBJ2-3 for the parts outside the CDR3, the full variable domain is DGGITQSPKYLFRKEGQNVTLSCEQNLNHDAMYWYRQDPGQGLRLIYYSQIVNDFQKGDIAEGYSVSREKKESFPLTVTSAQKNPTAFYLCASTLAGVADTQYFGPGTRLTVL.

The CDR3 nucleotides read TGTGCCAGCAGCTTAGGAGCGGCACCAGCTAACTATGGCTACACCTTC. Amino acids: CASSLGAAPANYGYTF. The chain carries TRBV11-2 and TRBJ1-2; D is unclear. CDR3 length: 16 residues. The V end was cut by 1 base, the J end by 0 bases, with 12 bases between. From germline, CDR1 is SGHAT and CDR2 FQNNGV.

The V gene is TRBV6-1, the J gene TRBJ2-3, with 7 bases lining up with TRBD1. The CDR3 has 14 amino acids. Per germline, CDR1 MNHNS and CDR2 SASEGT. The trim removed 6 bases at V and 2 bases at J, leaving 5 bases unmatched. CDR3 sequence reads: CASRTGRNTDTQYF. The CDR3 region has the DNA TGTGCCAGCAGGACAGGGCGAAACACAGATACGCAGTATTTT.

The gene calls are TRBV6-1 and TRBJ1-1; D is perhaps TRBD1 (6 bases). The CDR3 has 13 residues. Germline V gene data show CDR1 as MNHNS and CDR2 as SASEGT. V shed 7 bases and J shed 10 bases, with 19 bases lying between them. The CDR3 bases are TGTGCCAGCACCGAAACAGGGCAACGGGGAGCTTTCTTT. Translated, it gives CASTETGQRGAFF.

The chain has TRBV9 and TRBJ2-5; D gene uncertain. The CDR3 sequence is 13 residues long. Germline V gene data show CDR1 as SGDLS and CDR2 as YYNGEE. Trimming shortened V by 0 bases and J by 4 bases, and 7 bases separated the two germline ends. The CDR3 region is CASSVEPGETQYF. In nucleotides, the CDR3 is TGTGCCAGCAGCGTAGAGCCTGGAGAGACCCAGTACTTC.

The CDR3 protein is CAISPSGGTDTQYF. The CDR3 DNA reads TGTGCCATCAGTCCTAGCGGGGGCACAGATACGCAGTATTTT. The gene calls are TRBV10-3 and TRBJ2-3, with TRBD2 matching over 9 bases. This CDR3 has 14 residues. The V and J ends lost 5 bases and 1 base, in that order; junction bases with no gene match: 1. Germline V gene sequence: CDR1 ENHRY, CDR2 SYGVKD.